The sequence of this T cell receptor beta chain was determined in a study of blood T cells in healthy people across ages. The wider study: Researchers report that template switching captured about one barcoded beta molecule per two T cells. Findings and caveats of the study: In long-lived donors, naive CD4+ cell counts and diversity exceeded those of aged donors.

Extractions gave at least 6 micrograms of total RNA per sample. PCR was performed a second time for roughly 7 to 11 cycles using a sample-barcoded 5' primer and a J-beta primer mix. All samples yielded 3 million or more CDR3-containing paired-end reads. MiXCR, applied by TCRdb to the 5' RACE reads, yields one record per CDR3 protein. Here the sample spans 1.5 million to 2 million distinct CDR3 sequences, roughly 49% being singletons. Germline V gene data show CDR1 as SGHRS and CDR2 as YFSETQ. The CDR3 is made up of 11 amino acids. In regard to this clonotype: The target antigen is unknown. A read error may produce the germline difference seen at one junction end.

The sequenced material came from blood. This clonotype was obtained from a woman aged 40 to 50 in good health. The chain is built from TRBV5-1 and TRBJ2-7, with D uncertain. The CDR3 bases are TGCACCAGCAGCTTGGGCGGTGAGCAGTACTTC. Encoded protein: CTSSLGGEQYF. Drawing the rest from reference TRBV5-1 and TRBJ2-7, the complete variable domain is KAGVTQTPRYLIKTRGQQVTLSCSPISGHRSVSWYQQTPGQGLQFLFEYFSETQRNKGNFPGRFSGRQFSNSRSEMNVSTLELGDSALYLCTSSLGGEQYFGPGTRLTVT.